This entry lists 3 T cell receptor beta chains sequenced from one sample in a study of Graves' ophthalmopathy and Graves' hyperthyroidism. Amplification targeted the TCR beta CDR3 regions, with RNA transcripts as the source material. Second-round multiplex PCR came after a first-round RT-PCR that employed HTBI primers. TCRdb re-analysed the multiplex PCR reads in MiXCR, keeping a single row per CDR3 protein. The data show about 660,000 distinct CDR3 sequences, with roughly 39% seen just once and over 2.5% held by the top ten. Material: peripheral blood. These receptors all come from an adult man with Graves' ophthalmopathy.

On this clonotype itself: This sequence may be a read error, since a much larger clone differs from it by one base. Because it lacks the conserved phenylalanine or tryptophan at the end, this CDR3 is likely a read error. The rearrangement uses TRBV12-3 or TRBV12-4 and TRBJ1-2; the D gene is possibly TRBD1 (5 bases). The length of the CDR3 is 14 residues. Trimming took 5 bases from V and 3 from J, leaving 13 bases between them. The CDR3 loop reads CASSHGRDDYGYTL. The DNA of the CDR3 is TGTGCCAGCAGTCACGGACGGGACGACTATGGCTACACCCTC.

The rearrangement uses TRBV7-9 and TRBJ2-2; 7 bases align to TRBD1. The CDR3 length is 17 residues. The germline gives CDR1 SEHNR, CDR2 FQNEAQ (reference sequence). Unmatched junction bases numbered 12, after V lost 5 bases and J lost 3 bases. This CDR3 reads CASSTRQGRSYTGELFF. CDR3 in DNA: TGTGCCAGCAGCACCCGACAGGGACGCTCCTACACCGGGGAGCTGTTTTTT.

The chain is built from TRBV7-2 and TRBJ2-2; D unresolved. Trimming removed 5 bases from V and 6 bases from J, with 10 bases in between. Germline CDR1 SGHTA, CDR2 FQGNSA. This CDR3 comprises 13 residues. The CDR3 loop reads CASSQDHSGELFF. The CDR3 DNA reads as TGTGCCAGCAGCCAAGATCATTCCGGGGAGCTGTTTTTT.